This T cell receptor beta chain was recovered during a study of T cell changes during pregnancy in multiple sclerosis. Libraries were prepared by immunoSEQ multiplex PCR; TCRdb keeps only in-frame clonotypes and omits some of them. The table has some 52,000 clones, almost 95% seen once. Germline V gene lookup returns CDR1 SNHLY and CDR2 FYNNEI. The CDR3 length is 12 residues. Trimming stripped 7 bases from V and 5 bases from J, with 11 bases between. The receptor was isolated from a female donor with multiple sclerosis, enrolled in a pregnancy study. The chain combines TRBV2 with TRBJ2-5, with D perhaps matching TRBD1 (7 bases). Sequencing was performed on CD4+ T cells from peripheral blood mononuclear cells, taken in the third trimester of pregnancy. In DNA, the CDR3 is TGTGCCAGCAAAGCAGGGGGGGAGACCCAGTACTTC. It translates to CASKAGGETQYF.